This TCR beta chain was captured in a study of T cells after yellow fever vaccination. Whole-study context: The fractions with low cell numbers were processed using SMART-Seq v4 Ultra Low Input.

The study's findings and limits: Although the secondary response was weaker, it peaked faster, at day 5 versus 15. Abundant clonotypes (contaminants from the bulk population) could be present in FACS-sorted repertoires.

With regard to this clonotype: Antigen specificity is unknown.

TCRdb ran MiXCR on the 5' RACE reads and lists one entry per CDR3 protein. The profile covers approximately 330,000 distinct CDR3 sequences, with about 12% appearing a single time and 3.2% taken by the ten largest. The CDR3 has 15 amino acids. V lost 1 base and J lost 8, with 21 bases in between. CDR1 DFQATT and CDR2 SNEGSKA come from the germline V gene (reference sequence). This chain uses TRBV20-1 with TRBJ2-7; D possibly uses TRBD1 or TRBD2 (5 bases each). The sequence came from a man aged 18 to 35 who received the YFV17D yellow fever vaccine. Sequenced here: CD4+ T cells sorted from PBMCs, sampled 15 days after the yellow fever booster vaccination. CDR3 bases: TGCAGTGCTAGAGGGTTCGGGACCAGTGTTCTTAAGCAGTACTTC. Protein: CSARGFGTSVLKQYF.